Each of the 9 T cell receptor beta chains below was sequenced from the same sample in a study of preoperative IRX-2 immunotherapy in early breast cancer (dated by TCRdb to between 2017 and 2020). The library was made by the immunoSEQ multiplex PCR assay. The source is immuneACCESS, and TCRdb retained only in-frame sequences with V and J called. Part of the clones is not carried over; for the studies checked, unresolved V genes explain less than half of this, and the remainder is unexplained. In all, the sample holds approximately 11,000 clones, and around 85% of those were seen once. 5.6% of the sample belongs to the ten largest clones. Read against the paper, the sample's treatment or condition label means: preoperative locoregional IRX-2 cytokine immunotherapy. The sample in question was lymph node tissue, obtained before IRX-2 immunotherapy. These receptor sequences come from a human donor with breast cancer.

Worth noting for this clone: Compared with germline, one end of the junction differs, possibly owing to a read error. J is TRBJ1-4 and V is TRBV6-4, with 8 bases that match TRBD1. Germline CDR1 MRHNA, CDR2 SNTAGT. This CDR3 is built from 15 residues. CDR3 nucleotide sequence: TGTGCCATCAGTGAGTCGCTAGGACAGGGTGAAAAACTGTTTTTT. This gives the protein CAISESLGQGEKLFF.

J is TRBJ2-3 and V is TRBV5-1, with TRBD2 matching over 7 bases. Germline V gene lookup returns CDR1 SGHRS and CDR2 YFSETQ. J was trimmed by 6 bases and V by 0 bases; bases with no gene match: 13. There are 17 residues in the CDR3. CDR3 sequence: CASSLGVSGSGGDTQYF. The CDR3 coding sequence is TGCGCCAGCAGCTTGGGGGTTAGCGGGTCCGGCGGGGATACGCAGTATTTT.

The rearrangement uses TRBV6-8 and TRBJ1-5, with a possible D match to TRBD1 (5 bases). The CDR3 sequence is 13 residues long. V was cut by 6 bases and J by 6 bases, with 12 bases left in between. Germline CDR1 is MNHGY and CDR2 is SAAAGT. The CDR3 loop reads CASRFRAGQPQHF. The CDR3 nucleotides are TGTGCCAGCAGGTTCAGGGCTGGTCAGCCCCAGCATTTT.

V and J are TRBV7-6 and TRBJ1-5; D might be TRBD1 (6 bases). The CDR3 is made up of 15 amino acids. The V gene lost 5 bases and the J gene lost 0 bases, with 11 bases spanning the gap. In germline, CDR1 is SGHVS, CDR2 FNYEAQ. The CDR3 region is CASSQGQHSNQPQHF. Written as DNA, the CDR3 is TGTGCCAGCAGCCAAGGACAGCATAGCAATCAGCCCCAGCATTTT.

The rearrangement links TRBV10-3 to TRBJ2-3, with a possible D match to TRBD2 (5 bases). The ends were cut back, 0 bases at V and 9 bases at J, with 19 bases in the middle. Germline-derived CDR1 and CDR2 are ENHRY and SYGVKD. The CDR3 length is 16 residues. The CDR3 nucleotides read TGTGCCATCAGTGAGTCGATCGGTCGGACTGGCTCCACGCAGTATTTT. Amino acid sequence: CAISESIGRTGSTQYF.

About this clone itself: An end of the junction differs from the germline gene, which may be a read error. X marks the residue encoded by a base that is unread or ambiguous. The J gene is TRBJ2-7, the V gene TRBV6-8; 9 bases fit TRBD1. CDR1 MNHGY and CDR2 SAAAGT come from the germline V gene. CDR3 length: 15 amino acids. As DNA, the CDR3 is TGTRCCAGCACGGTTCGGGGACAGGGACACTACGAGCAGTACTTC. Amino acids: CXSTVRGQGHYEQYF.

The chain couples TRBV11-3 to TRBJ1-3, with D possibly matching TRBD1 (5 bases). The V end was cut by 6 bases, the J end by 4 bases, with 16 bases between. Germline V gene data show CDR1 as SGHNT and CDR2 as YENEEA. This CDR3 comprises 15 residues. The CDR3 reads CASSGGGAGGNTIYF. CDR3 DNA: TGTGCCAGCAGTGGGGGAGGGGCAGGAGGAAACACCATATATTTT.

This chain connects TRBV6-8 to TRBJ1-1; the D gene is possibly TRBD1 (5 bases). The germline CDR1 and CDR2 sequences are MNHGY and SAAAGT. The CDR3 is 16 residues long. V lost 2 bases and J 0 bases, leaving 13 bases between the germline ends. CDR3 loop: CASSYPGNRMNTEAFF. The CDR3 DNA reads TGTGCCAGCAGTTACCCAGGGAACAGGATGAACACTGAAGCTTTCTTT.

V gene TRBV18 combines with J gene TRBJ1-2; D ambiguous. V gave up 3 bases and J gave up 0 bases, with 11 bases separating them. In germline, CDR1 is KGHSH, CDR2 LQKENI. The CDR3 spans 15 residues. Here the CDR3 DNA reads TGTGCCAGCTCACCTGTGAAGCAAGCTAACTATGGCTACACCTTC. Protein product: CASSPVKQANYGYTF.